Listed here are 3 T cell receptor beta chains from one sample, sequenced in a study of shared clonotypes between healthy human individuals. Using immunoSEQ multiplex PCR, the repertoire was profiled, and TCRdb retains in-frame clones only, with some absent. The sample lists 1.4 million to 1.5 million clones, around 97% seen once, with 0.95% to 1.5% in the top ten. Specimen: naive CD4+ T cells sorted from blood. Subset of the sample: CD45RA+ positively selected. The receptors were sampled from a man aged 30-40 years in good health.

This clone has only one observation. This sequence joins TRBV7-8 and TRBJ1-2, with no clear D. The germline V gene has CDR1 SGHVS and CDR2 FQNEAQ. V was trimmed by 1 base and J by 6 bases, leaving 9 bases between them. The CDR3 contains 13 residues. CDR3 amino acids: CASSLGSAHGYTF. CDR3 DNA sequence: TGTGCCAGCAGCTTAGGGTCAGCCCATGGCTACACCTTC.

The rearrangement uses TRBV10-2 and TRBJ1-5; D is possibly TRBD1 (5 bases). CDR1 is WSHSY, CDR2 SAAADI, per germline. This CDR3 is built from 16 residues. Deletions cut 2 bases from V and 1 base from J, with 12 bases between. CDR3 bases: TGCGCCAGCAGTGAGCCTGGAGGGGAGAGCAATCAGCCCCAGCATTTT. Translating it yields CASSEPGGESNQPQHF.

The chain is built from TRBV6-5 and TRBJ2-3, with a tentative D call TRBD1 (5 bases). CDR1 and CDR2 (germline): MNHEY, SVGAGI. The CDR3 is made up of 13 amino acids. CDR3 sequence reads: CAGASPLTDTQYF. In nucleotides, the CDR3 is TGTGCTGGGGCCTCTCCCCTCACAGATACGCAGTATTTT.